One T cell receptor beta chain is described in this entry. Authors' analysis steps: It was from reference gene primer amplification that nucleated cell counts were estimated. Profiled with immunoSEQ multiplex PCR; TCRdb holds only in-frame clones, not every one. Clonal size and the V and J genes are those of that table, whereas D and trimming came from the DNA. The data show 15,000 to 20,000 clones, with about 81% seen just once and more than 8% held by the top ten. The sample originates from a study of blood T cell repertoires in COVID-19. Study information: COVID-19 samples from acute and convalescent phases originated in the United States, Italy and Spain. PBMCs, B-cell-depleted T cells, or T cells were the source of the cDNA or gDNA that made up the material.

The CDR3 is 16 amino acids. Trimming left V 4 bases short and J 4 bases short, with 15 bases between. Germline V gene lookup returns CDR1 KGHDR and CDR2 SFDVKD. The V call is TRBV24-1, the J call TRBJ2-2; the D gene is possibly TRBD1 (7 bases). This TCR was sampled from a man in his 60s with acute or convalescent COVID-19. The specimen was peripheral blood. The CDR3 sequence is CATSDARGDSTGELFF. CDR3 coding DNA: TGTGCCACCAGTGACGCCAGGGGGGATTCCACCGGGGAGCTGTTTTTT.